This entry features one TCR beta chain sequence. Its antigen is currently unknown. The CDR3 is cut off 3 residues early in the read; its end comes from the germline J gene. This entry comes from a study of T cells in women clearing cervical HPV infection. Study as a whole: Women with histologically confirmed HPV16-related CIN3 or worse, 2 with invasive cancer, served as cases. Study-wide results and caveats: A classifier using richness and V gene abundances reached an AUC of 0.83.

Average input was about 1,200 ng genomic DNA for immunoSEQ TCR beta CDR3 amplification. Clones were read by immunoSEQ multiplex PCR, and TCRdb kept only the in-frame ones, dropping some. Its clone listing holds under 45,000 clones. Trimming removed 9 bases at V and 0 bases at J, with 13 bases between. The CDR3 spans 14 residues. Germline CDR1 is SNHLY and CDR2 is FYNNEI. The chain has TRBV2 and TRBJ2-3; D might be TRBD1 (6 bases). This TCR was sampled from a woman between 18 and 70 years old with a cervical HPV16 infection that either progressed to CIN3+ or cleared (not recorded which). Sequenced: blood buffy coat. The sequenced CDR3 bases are TGTGCCAGTCAGACAGGTCCTAGCACAGATACG. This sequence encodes CASQTGPSTDT. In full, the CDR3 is CASQTGPSTDTQYF.